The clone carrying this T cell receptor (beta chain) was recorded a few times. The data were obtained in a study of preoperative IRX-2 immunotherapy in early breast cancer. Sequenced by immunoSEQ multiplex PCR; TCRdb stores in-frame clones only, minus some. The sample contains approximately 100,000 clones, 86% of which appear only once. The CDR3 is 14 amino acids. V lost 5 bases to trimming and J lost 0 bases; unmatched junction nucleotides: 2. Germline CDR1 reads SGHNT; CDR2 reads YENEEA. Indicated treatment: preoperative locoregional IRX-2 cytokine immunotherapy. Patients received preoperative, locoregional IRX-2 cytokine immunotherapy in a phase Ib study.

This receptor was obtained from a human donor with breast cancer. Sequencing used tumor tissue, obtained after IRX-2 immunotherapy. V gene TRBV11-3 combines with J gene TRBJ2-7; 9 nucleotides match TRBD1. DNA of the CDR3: TGTGCCAGCAGCCGACAGGGGGTCTCCTACGAGCAGTACTTC. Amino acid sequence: CASSRQGVSYEQYF.